The rows below give T cell receptor beta chains drawn from one sample of a study of blood T cell repertoires in COVID-19. Sequenced by immunoSEQ multiplex PCR; TCRdb stores in-frame clones only, minus some. Of around 230,000 clones in the sample, approximately 86% were seen once. The sample taken for sequencing was PBMCs or T cells enriched from blood (not recorded which). These receptors all stem from a woman aged 40 to 50 with acute COVID-19. CDR3s include the opening cysteine and the closing phenylalanine or tryptophan. A D gene is named only where the DNA matches it firmly. Expanded clones are given a class, and other clones once, few, many or no size at all.

J gene	V gene	D gene	CDR3 length	clone size	CDR3 DNA	CDR3 protein
TRBJ2-3	TRBV6-1	-	13	-	TGTGCCAGCAGTGAAGAGAGGGGGAATACGCAGTATTTT	CASSEERGNTQYF
TRBJ2-7	TRBV5-4	TRBD2	16	-	TGTGCCAGCAGCCCAACACCGGGACTAAAATTCTACGAGCAGTACTTC	CASSPTPGLKFYEQYF
TRBJ2-7	TRBV27	-	11	-	TGTGCCAGCAGTTTAGCCGGCGAGCAGTACTTC	CASSLAGEQYF
TRBJ2-1	TRBV6-1	TRBD2	15	-	TGTGCCAGCAGAGAAGGACTAGCGGGAGCGAATGAGCAGTTCTTC	CASREGLAGANEQFF
TRBJ2-1	TRBV6-4	TRBD2	15	-	TGTGCCAGCAGTCCTGCGGGGGGCTCCTACAATGAGCAGTTCTTC	CASSPAGGSYNEQFF
TRBJ1-3	TRBV7-9	-	16	-	TGTGCCAGCAGCCCAGGAACCAGGCCCTCTGGAAACACCATATATTTT	CASSPGTRPSGNTIYF
TRBJ2-1	TRBV7-9	TRBD2	17	-	TGTGCCAGCAGCAACACTAGCGGGAGGTTCTCCTACAATGAGCAGTTCTTC	CASSNTSGRFSYNEQFF
TRBJ2-3	TRBV6-5	TRBD2	15	-	TGTGCCAGCAGTCCTAGCGGGATGGGTACAGATACGCAGTATTTT	CASSPSGMGTDTQYF
TRBJ2-2	TRBV9	TRBD1	15	-	TGTGCCAGCAGTCAGTGGCAGGGGGCTGCCGGGGAGCTGTTTTTT	CASSQWQGAAGELFF
TRBJ2-2	TRBV7-9	TRBD2	15	-	TGTGCCAGCAGCCACGATAGCGGGAGGTCCGGGGAGCTGTTTTTT	CASSHDSGRSGELFF
TRBJ2-3	TRBV12-2	-	18	-	TGTGCAAGTCGCACGTTACAAGGTCTAGCGGGTTGCACAGATACGCAGTATTTT	CASRTLQGLAGCTDTQYF
TRBJ2-5	TRBV2	TRBD2	15	-	TGTGCCAGCAGTCCGGTAACTAGCGGGAGAGAGACCCAGTACTTC	CASSPVTSGRETQYF
TRBJ2-1	TRBV7-8	-	13	-	TGTGCCAGCAGCTTAGACCGGCTAGATGAGCAGTTCTTC	CASSLDRLDEQFF
TRBJ1-5	TRBV2	-	16	-	TGTGCCAGCAGTGGTACTAGGGACTCACCAATACAACCCCAGCATTTT	CASSGTRDSPIQPQHF
TRBJ2-1	TRBV20-1	-	16	-	TGCAGTGCTAGTCGCCCTACCGGGAGTACCAACAATGAGCAGTTCTTC	CSASRPTGSTNNEQFF
TRBJ2-1	TRBV5-6	-	12	-	TGTGCCAGCAGCCATTCCCTCCTAGGGCAGTTCTTC	CASSHSLLGQFF
TRBJ1-4	TRBV30	TRBD1	14	-	TGTGCCTGGAGTGTGTCAGGGGGAAATGAAAAACTGTTTTTT	CAWSVSGGNEKLFF
TRBJ1-1	TRBV6-5	-	11	-	TGTGCCAGCGCACGGGCGGGGAGGTTTTTCTTT	CASARAGRFFF
TRBJ1-1	TRBV9	-	15	-	TGTGCCAGCAGCCCCAGCCAGGGAGGGAACACTGAAGCTTTCTTT	CASSPSQGGNTEAFF
TRBJ1-5	TRBV19	-	14	-	TGTGCCAGTAGTCCCCAAGGAGGGAATCAGCCCCAGCATTTT	CASSPQGGNQPQHF
TRBJ2-7	TRBV11-3	TRBD2	16	-	TGTGCCAGCAGCTGGAAAGCGGGAGCGATATATTACGAGCAGTACTTC	CASSWKAGAIYYEQYF
TRBJ2-3	TRBV7-8	TRBD2	16	-	TGTGCCAGCAGCTTAGCTGTGACTAGCGGGATAGATACGCAGTATTTT	CASSLAVTSGIDTQYF
TRBJ2-2	TRBV18	TRBD2	17	-	TGTGCCAGCTCACCACCGGTTAGCGGGAGCGACACCGGGGAGCTGTTTTTT	CASSPPVSGSDTGELFF
TRBJ2-3	TRBV5-4	TRBD1	15	-	TGTGCCAGCAGCTTACAGGGGGCTGTCTCAGATACGCAGTATTTT	CASSLQGAVSDTQYF
TRBJ2-3	TRBV19	TRBD2	18	-	TGTGCCAGTAGTTTTAGGGGACTAGCGGGAGGTCCCACAGATACGCAGTATTTT	CASSFRGLAGGPTDTQYF
TRBJ2-3	TRBV2	-	14	-	TGTGCCAGCAGTGGCCCGACGACGGGGGATACGCAGTATTTT	CASSGPTTGDTQYF
TRBJ2-5	TRBV6-5	TRBD2	15	-	TGTGCCAGCAGTCCGAATAGCGGGGTCCAAGAGACCCAGTACTTC	CASSPNSGVQETQYF
TRBJ2-7	TRBV19	TRBD1	13	-	TGTGCCAGTAGTATACAAGGGCAGGGGGTGCAGTACTTC	CASSIQGQGVQYF
TRBJ1-5	TRBV6-4	-	16	once	TGTGCCAGCAGTGACGACAGGATTTATAGCAATCAGCCCCAGCATTTT	CASSDDRIYSNQPQHF
TRBJ1-1	TRBV5-1	TRBD1	16	-	TGCGCCAGCAGCTATGGGGACAGGGTCGTTGGCACTGAAGCTTTCTTT	CASSYGDRVVGTEAFF
TRBJ1-1	TRBV11-3	-	11	-	TGTGCCAGCAGCTTACGTTCTGAAGCTTTCTTT	CASSLRSEAFF
TRBJ1-1	TRBV27	-	13	-	TGTGCCAGCAGTTTCCGGGAAGGTACTGAAGCTTTCTTT	CASSFREGTEAFF
TRBJ2-5	TRBV6-5	-	15	-	TGTGCCAGCACCCCGGGGTCCACGGGGCAAGAGACCCAGTACTTC	CASTPGSTGQETQYF
TRBJ2-2	TRBV6-5	TRBD1	15	-	TGTGCCAGCAGCAGGACAGGGGGCGACACCGGGGAGCTGTTTTTT	CASSRTGGDTGELFF
TRBJ1-5	TRBV6-5	TRBD1	15	-	TGTGCCACCGAATGGGGGACAGGGGGCTATCAGCCCCAGCATTTT	CATEWGTGGYQPQHF
TRBJ1-1	TRBV24-1	TRBD1	15	-	TGTGCCACCAGTGACCCGAAGACAGGGCGCACTGAAGCTTTCTTT	CATSDPKTGRTEAFF
TRBJ2-3	TRBV29-1	-	13	-	TGCAGCGTGCGAGCGACTAGCACAGATACGCAGTATTTT	CSVRATSTDTQYF
TRBJ1-1	TRBV24-1	-	12	-	TGTGCCACCAGTGATTTCGCAGGTGAAGCTTTCTTT	CATSDFAGEAFF
TRBJ2-7	TRBV14	TRBD2	15	few	TGTGCCAGCAGCCAATTTAGCGGGAGGGCCTACGAGCAGTACTTC	CASSQFSGRAYEQYF
TRBJ1-2	TRBV9	-	14	-	TGTGCCAGCAGAGACACAGGGCCCAACTATGGCTACACCTTC	CASRDTGPNYGYTF
TRBJ1-1	TRBV10-3	-	14	-	TGTGCCATCAGTGAAAACGGTTGGAACACTGAAGCTTTCTTT	CAISENGWNTEAFF
TRBJ2-2	TRBV3-1/TRBV3-2	TRBD2	17	once	TGTGCCAGCAGCCAACACATAGCGGGGAATAACACCGGGGAGCTGTTTTTT	CASSQHIAGNNTGELFF
TRBJ2-1	TRBV9	-	15	-	TGTGCCAGCACCCCCTCCTCCTACCCCTACAATGAGCAGTTCTTC	CASTPSSYPYNEQFF
TRBJ2-1	TRBV14	-	11	-	TGTGCCAGCAGCCAAGGCGGAAAGCAGTTCTTC	CASSQGGKQFF
TRBJ2-1	TRBV4-1	TRBD2	15	-	TGCGCCAGCAGCCCCACTAGCGTAAATTACAATGAGCAGTTCTTC	CASSPTSVNYNEQFF
TRBJ2-3	TRBV7-3	-	13	-	TGTGCCAGCAGCCCCAGGCGCACAGATACGCAGTATTTT	CASSPRRTDTQYF
TRBJ2-1	TRBV10-3	-	17	-	TGTGCCATCAGAGAAAGAACGACAGCTTTCACCTACAATGAGCAGTTCTTC	CAIRERTTAFTYNEQFF
TRBJ2-2	TRBV4-2	TRBD1	15	-	TGTGCCAGCAGCCGTCCCGGGACAGGGGCCGGGGAGCTGTTTTTT	CASSRPGTGAGELFF
TRBJ2-1	TRBV7-9	-	15	-	TGTGCCGAAGAGAAGGAGGGCCCCACCTACAATGAGCAGTTCTTC	CAEEKEGPTYNEQFF
TRBJ2-3	TRBV19	-	15	once	TGTGCCAGTAGTATAGGTCCGCAGAGCACAGATACGCAGTATTTT	CASSIGPQSTDTQYF
TRBJ2-7	TRBV5-1	-	15	-	TGCGCCAGCAGCTTGGGCGGGAAGGATATTTACGAGCAGTACTTC	CASSLGGKDIYEQYF
TRBJ2-7	TRBV19	TRBD1	13	once	TGTGCCAGCCGGACAGGGGGCATCTGTGAGCAGTACTTC	CASRTGGICEQYF
TRBJ2-3	TRBV4-1	-	16	-	TGCGCCAGCAGCACGAGGGACTCAACTAGCACAGATACGCAGTATTTT	CASSTRDSTSTDTQYF
TRBJ2-7	TRBV7-6	TRBD1	13	few	TGTGCCAGCAGCAAAACGGACAGGGGCGAGCAGTACTTC	CASSKTDRGEQYF
TRBJ2-7	TRBV7-3	-	10	once	TGTGCCAGCGACAGGTACGAGCAGTACTTC	CASDRYEQYF
TRBJ2-1	TRBV29-1	TRBD2	17	many	TGCAGCGTTGAAACCGGGACTAGCGACCGCTCCTACAATGAGCAGTTCTTC	CSVETGTSDRSYNEQFF
TRBJ1-6	TRBV6-1	TRBD1	15	-	TGTGCCAGCAGTGAAGAGACAGGGGTCAATTCACCCCTCCACTTT	CASSEETGVNSPLHF
TRBJ2-7	TRBV24-1	TRBD2	14	-	TGTGCCACCAGTCGAGCGGGAGTAGGCTACGAGCAGTACTTC	CATSRAGVGYEQYF